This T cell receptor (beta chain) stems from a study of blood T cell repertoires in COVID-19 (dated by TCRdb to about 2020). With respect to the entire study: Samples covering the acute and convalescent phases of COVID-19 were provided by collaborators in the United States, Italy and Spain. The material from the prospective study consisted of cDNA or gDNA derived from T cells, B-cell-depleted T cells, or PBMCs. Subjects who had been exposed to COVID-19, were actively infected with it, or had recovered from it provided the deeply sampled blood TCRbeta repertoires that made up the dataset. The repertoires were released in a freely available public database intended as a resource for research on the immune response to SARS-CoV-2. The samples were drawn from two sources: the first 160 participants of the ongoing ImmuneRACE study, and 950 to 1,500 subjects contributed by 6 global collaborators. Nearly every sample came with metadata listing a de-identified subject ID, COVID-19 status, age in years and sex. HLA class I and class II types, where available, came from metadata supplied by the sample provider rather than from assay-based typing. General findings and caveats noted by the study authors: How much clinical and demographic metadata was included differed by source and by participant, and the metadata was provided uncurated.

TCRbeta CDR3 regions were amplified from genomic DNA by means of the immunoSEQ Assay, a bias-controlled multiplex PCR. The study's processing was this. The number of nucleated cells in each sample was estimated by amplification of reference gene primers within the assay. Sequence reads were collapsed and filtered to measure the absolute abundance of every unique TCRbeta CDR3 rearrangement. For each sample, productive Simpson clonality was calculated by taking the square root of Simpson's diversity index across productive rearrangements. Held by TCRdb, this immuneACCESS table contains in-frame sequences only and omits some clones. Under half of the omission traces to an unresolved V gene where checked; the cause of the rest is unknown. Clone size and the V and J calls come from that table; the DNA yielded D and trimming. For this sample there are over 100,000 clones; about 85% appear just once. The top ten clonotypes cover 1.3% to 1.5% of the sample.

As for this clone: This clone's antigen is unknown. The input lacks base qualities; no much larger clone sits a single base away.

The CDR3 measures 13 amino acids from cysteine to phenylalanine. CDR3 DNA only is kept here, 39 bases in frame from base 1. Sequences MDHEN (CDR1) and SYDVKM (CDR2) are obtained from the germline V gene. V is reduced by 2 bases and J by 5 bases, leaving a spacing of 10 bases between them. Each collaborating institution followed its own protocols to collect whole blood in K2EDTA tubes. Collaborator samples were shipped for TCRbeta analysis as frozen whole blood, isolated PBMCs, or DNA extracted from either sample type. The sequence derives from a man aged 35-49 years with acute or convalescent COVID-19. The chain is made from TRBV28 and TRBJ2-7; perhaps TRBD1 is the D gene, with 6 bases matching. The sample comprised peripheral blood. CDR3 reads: CASSLGGHHEQYF. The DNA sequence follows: TGTGCCAGCAGTTTAGGGGGACACCACGAGCAGTACTTC. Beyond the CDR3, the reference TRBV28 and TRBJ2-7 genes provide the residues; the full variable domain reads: DVKVTQSSRYLVKRTGEKVFLECVQDMDHENMFWYRQDPGLGLRLIYFSYDVKMKEKGDIPEGYSVSREKKERFSLILESASTNQTSMYLCASSLGGHHEQYFGPGTRLTVT.